Following are 8 T cell receptor beta chains from one sample sequenced in a study of CD8 T cells in Susac syndrome. Random hexamers were used to reverse transcribe the RNA input (0.5 to 1 ug). One entry per CDR3 protein, called by TCRdb with MiXCR from the immunoSEQ multiplex PCR reads. The profile shows a few hundred thousand distinct CDR3 sequences, roughly 90% of them singletons. The sample taken for sequencing was CD8+ T cells from PBMCs. The receptors shown here come from a human donor with multiple sclerosis.

CDR3 bases: TGTGCCAGCAGTCTCCGGGAGTACAACACCGGGGAGCTGTTTTTT. Translated, it gives CASSLREYNTGELFF. The chain joins TRBV6-5 to TRBJ2-2; the D gene is possibly TRBD2 (6 bases). V was shortened by 5 bases and J by 2 bases, with 12 bases between the two germline ends. The CDR3 contains 15 residues. Germline values: CDR1 MNHEY, CDR2 SVGAGI.

The chain couples TRBV4-3 to TRBJ2-7; 9 bases are shared with TRBD1. Unmatched junction bases numbered 7, after V lost 1 base and J lost 3 bases. This CDR3 region has 16 residues. Germline V gene lookup returns CDR1 LGHNA and CDR2 YSLEER. The CDR3 nucleotides are TGCGCCAGCAGCCAAGCCCCGGGACAGGGAATCTACGAGCAGTACTTC. Amino acids: CASSQAPGQGIYEQYF.

V is TRBV7-9 and J is TRBJ1-5, with D possibly matching TRBD1 (6 bases). Germline CDR1 SEHNR, CDR2 FQNEAQ (reference sequence). The germline V and J ends were trimmed by 1 base and 11 bases, with 18 bases remaining between them. There are 15 residues in the CDR3. DNA for the CDR3: TGTGCCAGCAGCTTAGGCGGGGGCCTCTCATGGGCCCAGCATTTT. Its translation is CASSLGGGLSWAQHF.

This rearrangement joins TRBV3-1 to TRBJ1-2; 8 nucleotides align to TRBD1. The junction had 10 bases not matched to a gene; V was cut back by 4 bases and J by 3 bases. Per the germline V gene, CDR1 is LGHDT and CDR2 is YNNKEL (reference sequence). The CDR3 has 16 residues. The CDR3, as DNA: TGTGCCAGCAGCCCGACGACAGGGGCTTCTTACTATGGCTACACCTTC. Translated, it gives CASSPTTGASYYGYTF.

The chain uses TRBV7-2 and TRBJ1-1; tentatively, D is TRBD1 (6 bases). With 5 bases removed from V and 3 bases from J, the gap between germline ends came to 16 bases. This CDR3 has 15 residues. Germline CDR1 and CDR2: SGHTA and FQGNSA. Written as DNA, the CDR3 is TGTGCCAGCAGCGAAAGCAGGGGCGTGTACACTGAAGCTTTCTTT. Its translation is CASSESRGVYTEAFF.

The V call is TRBV29-1, the J call TRBJ1-2; no clear D. The CDR3 has 12 amino acids. Per germline, CDR1 SQVTM and CDR2 ANQGSEA. V was trimmed by 6 bases and J by 3 bases, leaving 11 bases between them. CDR3 protein: CSVLRAHYGYTF. CDR3 nucleotide sequence: TGCAGCGTACTCCGGGCCCACTATGGCTACACCTTC.

The V and J genes are TRBV20-1 and TRBJ2-7, with TRBD2 as a possible D gene (5 bases). V gave up 0 bases and J gave up 2 bases, with 14 bases separating them. The CDR3 loop spans 15 amino acids. Germline-derived CDR1 and CDR2 are DFQATT and SNEGSKA (reference sequence). Here the CDR3 reads CSARDSAGWTYEQYF. As DNA, the CDR3 is TGCAGTGCTAGAGATTCGGCGGGTTGGACCTACGAGCAGTACTTC.

The chain joins TRBV7-2 to TRBJ1-1; D might be TRBD1 (6 bases). The CDR3 is made up of 15 amino acids. The V and J ends lost 3 bases and 2 bases respectively, with 13 bases between them. Germline CDR1 SGHTA, CDR2 FQGNSA. The CDR3 loop reads CASSFRTDLNTEAFF. The CDR3 DNA reads TGTGCCAGCAGCTTTAGGACAGATCTCAACACTGAAGCTTTCTTT.